The T cell receptor (beta chain) under discussion was sequenced for a study of blood T cells in healthy people across ages. CDR1 is KGHDR and CDR2 is SFDVKD in the germline V gene. V was clipped by 2 bases and J by 4 bases, with 13 bases between them. This CDR3 is 16 amino acids long. A second PCR, run for roughly 7 to 12 cycles, used a sample-barcoded 5' primer plus a J-beta primer mix. Every single cDNA molecule received a tag from a template-switch adaptor with 12 random nucleotides. Each CDR3 protein is one row after TCRdb ran MiXCR on the 5' RACE reads. The table has fewer than 1.5 million distinct CDR3 sequences, approximately 42% seen once. Aged roughly 6 to 100, donors were systemically healthy Caucasians from Russia. Total RNA amounts of at least 6 micrograms were extracted per sample.

This clonotype originated in a woman aged 18-30 years in good health. Sequenced sample: blood. The J gene is TRBJ2-2, the V gene TRBV24-1; D may be TRBD2 (6 bases). The DNA of the CDR3 is TGTGCCACCAGTGATTCCATCGGGGGTATCACCGGGGAGCTGTTTTTT. Protein sequence: CATSDSIGGITGELFF.